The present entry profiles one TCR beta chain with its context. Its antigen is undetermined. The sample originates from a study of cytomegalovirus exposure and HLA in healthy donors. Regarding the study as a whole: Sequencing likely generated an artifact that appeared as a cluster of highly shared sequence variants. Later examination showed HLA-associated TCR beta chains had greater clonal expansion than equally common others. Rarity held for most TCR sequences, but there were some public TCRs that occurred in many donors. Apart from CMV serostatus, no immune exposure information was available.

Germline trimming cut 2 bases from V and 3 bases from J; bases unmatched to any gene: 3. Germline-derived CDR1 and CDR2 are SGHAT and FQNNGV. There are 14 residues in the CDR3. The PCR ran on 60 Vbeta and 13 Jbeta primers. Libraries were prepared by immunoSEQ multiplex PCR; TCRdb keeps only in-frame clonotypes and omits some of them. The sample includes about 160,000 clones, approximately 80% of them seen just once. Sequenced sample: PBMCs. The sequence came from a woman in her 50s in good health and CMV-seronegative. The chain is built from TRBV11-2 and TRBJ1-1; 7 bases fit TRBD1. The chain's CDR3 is CASSLKGAHTEAFF. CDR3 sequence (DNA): TGTGCCAGCAGCTTAAAGGGGGCCCACACTGAAGCTTTCTTT.